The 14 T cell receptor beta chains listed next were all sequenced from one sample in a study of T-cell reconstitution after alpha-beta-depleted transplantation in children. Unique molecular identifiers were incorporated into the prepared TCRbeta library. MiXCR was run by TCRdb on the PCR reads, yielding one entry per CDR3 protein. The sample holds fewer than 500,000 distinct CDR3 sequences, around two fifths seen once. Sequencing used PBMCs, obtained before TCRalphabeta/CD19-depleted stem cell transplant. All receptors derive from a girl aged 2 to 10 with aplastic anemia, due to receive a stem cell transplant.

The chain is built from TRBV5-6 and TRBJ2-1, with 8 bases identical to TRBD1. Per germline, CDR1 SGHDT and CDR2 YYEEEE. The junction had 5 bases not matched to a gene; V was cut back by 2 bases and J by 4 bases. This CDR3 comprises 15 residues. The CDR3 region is CASSFRQGRYNEQFF. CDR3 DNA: TGTGCCAGCAGCTTTCGACAGGGGAGGTACAATGAGCAGTTCTTC.

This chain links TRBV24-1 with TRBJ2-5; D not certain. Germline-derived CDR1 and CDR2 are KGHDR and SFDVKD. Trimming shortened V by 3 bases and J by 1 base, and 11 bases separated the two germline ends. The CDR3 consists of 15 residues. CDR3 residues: CATSDPRGRQETQYF. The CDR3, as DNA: TGTGCCACCAGTGATCCCCGAGGCCGCCAAGAGACCCAGTACTTC.

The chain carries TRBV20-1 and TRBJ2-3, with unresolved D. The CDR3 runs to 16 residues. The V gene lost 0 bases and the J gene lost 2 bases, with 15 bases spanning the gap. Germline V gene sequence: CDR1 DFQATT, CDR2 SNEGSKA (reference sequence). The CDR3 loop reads CSARDRVIVSTDTQYF. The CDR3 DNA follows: TGCAGTGCTAGAGATAGAGTTATAGTTTCCACAGATACGCAGTATTTT.

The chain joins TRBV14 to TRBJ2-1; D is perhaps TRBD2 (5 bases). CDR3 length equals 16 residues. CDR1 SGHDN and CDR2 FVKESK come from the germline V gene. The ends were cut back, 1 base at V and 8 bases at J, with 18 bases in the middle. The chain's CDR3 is CASSQVLGSSNHEQFF. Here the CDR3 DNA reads TGTGCCAGCAGCCAAGTTCTAGGCTCTAGCAACCATGAGCAGTTCTTC.

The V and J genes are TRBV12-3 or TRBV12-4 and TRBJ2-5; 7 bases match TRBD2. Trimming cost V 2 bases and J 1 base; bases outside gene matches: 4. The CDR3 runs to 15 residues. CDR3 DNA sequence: TGTGCCAGCAGTTTAACAGTAGCGGGCCAAGAGACCCAGTACTTC. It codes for CASSLTVAGQETQYF.

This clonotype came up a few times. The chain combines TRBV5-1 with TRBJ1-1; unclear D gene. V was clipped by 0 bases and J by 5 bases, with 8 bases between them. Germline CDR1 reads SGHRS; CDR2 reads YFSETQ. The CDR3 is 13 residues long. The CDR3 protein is CASSLEKGTEAFF. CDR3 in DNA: TGCGCCAGCAGCTTGGAAAAGGGAACTGAAGCTTTCTTT.

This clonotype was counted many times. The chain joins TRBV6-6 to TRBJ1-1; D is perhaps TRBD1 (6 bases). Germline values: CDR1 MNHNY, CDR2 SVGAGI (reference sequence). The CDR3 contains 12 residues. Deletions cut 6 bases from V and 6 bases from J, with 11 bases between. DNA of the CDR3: TGTGCCAGCAGCCAGACAGGCCCTGAAGCTTTCTTT. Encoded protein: CASSQTGPEAFF.

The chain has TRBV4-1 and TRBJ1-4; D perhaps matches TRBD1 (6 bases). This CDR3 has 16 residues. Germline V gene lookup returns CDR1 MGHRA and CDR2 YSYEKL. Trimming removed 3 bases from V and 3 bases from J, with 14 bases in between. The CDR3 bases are TGCGCCAGCAGCCAGCCCAAGGGGGGTTCTAATGAAAAACTGTTTTTT. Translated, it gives CASSQPKGGSNEKLFF.

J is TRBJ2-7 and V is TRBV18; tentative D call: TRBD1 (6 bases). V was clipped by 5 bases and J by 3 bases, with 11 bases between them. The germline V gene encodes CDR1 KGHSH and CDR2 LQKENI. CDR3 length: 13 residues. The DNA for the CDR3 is TGTGCCAGCTCAAAAGGGGACAACTACGAGCAGTACTTC. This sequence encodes CASSKGDNYEQYF.

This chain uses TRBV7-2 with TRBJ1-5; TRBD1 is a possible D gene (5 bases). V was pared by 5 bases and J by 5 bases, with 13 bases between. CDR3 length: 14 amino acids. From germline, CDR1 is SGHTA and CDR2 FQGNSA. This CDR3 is CASSRPGVHQPQHF. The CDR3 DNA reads TGTGCCAGCAGCCGCCCGGGGGTCCATCAGCCCCAGCATTTT.

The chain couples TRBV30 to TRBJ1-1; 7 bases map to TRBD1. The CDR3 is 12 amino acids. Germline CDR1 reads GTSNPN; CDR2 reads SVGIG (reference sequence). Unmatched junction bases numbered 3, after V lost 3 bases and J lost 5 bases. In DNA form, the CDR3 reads TGTGCCTGGAGCACAGGGGTGACTGAAGCTTTCTTT. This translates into CAWSTGVTEAFF.

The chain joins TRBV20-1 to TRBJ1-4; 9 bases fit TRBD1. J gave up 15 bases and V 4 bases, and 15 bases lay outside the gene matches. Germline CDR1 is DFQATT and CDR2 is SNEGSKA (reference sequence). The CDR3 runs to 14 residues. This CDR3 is CSAKWDRAFGGVFF. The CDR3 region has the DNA TGCAGTGCTAAATGGGACAGGGCCTTTGGAGGGGTGTTTTTT.

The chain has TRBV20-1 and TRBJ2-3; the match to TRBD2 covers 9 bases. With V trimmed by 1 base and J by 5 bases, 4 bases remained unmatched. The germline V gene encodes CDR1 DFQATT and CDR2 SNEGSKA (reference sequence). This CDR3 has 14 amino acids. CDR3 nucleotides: TGCAGTGCTAGAGTTAGCGGGAGAGGAGATACGCAGTATTTT. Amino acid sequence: CSARVSGRGDTQYF.

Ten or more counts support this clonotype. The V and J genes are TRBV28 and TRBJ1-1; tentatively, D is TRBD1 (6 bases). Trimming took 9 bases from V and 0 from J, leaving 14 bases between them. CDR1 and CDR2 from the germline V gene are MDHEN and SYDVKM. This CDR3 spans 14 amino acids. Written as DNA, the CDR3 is TGTGCCAGTAAGGGGGGAGGGGTGAACACTGAAGCTTTCTTT. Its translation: CASKGGGVNTEAFF.